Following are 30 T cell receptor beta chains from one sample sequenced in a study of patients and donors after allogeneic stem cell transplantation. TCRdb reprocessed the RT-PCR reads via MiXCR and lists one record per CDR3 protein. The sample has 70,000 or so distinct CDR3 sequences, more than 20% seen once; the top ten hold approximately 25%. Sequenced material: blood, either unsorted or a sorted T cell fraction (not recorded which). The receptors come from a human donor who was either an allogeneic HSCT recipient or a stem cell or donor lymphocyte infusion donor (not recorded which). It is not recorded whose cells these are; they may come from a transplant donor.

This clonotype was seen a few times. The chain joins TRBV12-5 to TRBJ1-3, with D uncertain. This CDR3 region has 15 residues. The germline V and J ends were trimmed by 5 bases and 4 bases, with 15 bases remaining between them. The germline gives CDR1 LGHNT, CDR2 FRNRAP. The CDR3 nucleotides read TGTGCTAGTGGTGAAAGGAGGTTAGAGGGAAACACCATATATTTT. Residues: CASGERRLEGNTIYF.

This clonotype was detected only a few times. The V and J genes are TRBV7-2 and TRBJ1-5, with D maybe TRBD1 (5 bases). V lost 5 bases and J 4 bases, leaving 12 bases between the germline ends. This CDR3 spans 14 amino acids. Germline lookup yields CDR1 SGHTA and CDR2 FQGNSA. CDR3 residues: CASSATGSNQPQHF. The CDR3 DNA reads TGTGCCAGCAGCGCCACAGGATCGAATCAGCCCCAGCATTTT.

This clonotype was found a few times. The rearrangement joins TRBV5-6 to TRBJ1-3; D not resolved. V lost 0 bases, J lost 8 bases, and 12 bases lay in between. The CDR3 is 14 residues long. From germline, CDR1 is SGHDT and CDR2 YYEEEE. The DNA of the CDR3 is TGTGCCAGCAGCTTGGTTCGGCAGGTCCACACCATATATTTT. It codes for CASSLVRQVHTIYF.

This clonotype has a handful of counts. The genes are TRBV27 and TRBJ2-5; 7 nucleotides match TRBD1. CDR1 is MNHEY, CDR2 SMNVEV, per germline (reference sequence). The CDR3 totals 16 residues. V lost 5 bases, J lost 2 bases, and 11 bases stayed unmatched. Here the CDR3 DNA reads TGTGCCAGCAGTCCACTCCCGACAGGGTTTCAAGAGACCCAGTACTTC. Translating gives CASSPLPTGFQETQYF.

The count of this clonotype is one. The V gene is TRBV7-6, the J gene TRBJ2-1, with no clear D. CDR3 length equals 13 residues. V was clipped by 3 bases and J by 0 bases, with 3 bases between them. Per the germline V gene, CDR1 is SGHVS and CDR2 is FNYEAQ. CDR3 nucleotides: TGTGCCAGCAGCTTCATCTCCTACAATGAGCAGTTCTTC. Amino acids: CASSFISYNEQFF.

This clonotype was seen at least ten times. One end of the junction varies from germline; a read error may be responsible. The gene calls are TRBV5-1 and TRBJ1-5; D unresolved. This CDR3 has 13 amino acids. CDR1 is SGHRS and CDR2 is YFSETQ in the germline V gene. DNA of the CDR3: TGTGCCAGCAGCTTAGGGCTCAATCAGCCCCAGCATTTT. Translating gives CASSLGLNQPQHF.

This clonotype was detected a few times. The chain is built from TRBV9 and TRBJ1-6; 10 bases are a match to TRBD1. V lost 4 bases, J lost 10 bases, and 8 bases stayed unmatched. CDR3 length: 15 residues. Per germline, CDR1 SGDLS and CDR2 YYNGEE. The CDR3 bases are TGTGCCAGCAGCCCCCGGACAGGGGGTCGGTCACCCCTCCACTTT. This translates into CASSPRTGGRSPLHF.

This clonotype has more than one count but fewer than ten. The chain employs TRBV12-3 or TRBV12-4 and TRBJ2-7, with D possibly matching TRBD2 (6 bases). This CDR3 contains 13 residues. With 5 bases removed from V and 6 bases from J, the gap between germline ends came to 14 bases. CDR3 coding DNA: TGTGCCAGCAGTCGCCTCGGGAGCGGCGAGCAGTACTTC. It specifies CASSRLGSGEQYF.

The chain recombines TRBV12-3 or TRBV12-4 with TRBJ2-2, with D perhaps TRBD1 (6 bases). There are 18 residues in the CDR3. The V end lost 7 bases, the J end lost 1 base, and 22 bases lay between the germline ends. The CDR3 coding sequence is TGTGCCAGCACCACCGGCCCCACAGGGATTGGGAACACCGGGGAGCTGTTTTTT. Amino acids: CASTTGPTGIGNTGELFF.

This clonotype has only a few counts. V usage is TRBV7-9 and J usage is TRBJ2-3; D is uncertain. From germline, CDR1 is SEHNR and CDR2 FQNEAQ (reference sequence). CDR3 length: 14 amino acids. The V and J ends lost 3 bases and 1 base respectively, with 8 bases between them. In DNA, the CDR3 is TGTGCCAGCAGCTTCCCGGACCGCACAGATACGCAGTATTTT. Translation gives CASSFPDRTDTQYF.

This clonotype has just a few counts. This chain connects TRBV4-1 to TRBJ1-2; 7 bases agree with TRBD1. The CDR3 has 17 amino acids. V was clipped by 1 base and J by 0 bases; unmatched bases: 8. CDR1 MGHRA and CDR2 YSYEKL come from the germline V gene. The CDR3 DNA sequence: TGCGCCAGCAGCCAAGGGACAGGACTATCTGCTAACTATGGCTACACCTTC. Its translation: CASSQGTGLSANYGYTF.

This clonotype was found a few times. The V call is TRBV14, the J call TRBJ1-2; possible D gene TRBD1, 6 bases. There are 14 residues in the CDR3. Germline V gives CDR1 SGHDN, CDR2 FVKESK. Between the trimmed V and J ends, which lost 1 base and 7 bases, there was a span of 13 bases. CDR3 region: CASSQVAGDFGYTF. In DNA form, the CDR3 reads TGTGCCAGCAGCCAAGTTGCAGGGGACTTTGGCTACACCTTC.

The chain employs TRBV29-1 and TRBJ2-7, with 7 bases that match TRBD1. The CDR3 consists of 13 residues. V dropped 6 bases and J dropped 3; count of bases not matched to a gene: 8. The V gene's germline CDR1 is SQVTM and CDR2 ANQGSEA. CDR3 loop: CSVLGQSDYEQYF. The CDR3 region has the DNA TGCAGCGTCTTGGGACAGTCGGACTACGAGCAGTACTTC.

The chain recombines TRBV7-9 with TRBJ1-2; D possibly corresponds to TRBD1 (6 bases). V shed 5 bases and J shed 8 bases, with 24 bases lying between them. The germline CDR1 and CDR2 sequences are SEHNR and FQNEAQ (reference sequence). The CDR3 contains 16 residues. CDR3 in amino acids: CASSDTQLPGAWGYTF. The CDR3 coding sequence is TGTGCCAGCAGCGACACTCAGCTCCCAGGGGCGTGGGGCTACACCTTC.

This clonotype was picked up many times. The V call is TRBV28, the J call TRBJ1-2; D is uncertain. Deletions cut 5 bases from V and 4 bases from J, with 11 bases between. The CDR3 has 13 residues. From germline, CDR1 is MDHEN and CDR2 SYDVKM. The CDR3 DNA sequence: TGTGCCAGCAGTCCCCACCCCACCTATGGCTACACCTTC. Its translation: CASSPHPTYGYTF.

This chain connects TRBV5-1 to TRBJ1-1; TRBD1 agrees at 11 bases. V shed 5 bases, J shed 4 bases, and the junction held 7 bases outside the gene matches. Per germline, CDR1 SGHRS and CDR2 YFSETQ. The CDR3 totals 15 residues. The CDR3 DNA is TGCGCCAGCAGTTTTACCGGGACAGGGGGCACTGAAGCTTTCTTT. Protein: CASSFTGTGGTEAFF.

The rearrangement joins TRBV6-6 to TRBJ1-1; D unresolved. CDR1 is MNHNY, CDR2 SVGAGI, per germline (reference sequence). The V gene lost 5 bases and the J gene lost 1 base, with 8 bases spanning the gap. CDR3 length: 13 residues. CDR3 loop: CASSLTTNTEAFF. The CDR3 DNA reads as TGTGCCAGCAGTCTGACAACGAACACTGAAGCTTTCTTT.

The CDR3, as DNA: TGTGCCAGCAGTTTTCGTAGCGGGGCCGATGAGCAGTTCTTC. It encodes CASSFRSGADEQFF. The chain employs TRBV12-3 or TRBV12-4 and TRBJ2-1, with 8 bases identical to TRBD2. J lost 8 bases, V lost 3 bases, and 6 bases had no gene match. This CDR3 is 14 amino acids long.

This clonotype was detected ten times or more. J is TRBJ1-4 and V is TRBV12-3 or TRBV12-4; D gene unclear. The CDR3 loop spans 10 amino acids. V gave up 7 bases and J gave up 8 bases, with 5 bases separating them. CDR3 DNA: TGTGCCAGCACCCCCGAAAAACTGTTTTTT. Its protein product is CASTPEKLFF.

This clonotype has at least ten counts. CDR3 bases: TGCGCCAGCAGCAATCGAGGGGAAAAACTGTTTTTT. Translating it yields CASSNRGEKLFF. The V call is TRBV4-1, the J call TRBJ1-4; D is ambiguous. The CDR3 extends over 12 amino acids. The germline V gene has CDR1 MGHRA and CDR2 YSYEKL. Trimming removed 5 bases at V and 8 bases at J, with 9 bases between.

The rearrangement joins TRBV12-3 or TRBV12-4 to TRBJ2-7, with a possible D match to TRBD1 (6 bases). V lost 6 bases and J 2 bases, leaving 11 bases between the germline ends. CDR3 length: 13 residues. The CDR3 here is CASRGTFTYEQYF. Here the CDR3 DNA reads TGTGCCAGCAGAGGGACATTTACCTACGAGCAGTACTTC.

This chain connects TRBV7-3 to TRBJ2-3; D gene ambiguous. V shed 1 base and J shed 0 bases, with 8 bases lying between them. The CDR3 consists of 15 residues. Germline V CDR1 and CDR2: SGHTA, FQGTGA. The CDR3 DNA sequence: TGTGCCAGCAGCTTAAGTCCGGAAAGCACAGATACGCAGTATTTT. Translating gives CASSLSPESTDTQYF.

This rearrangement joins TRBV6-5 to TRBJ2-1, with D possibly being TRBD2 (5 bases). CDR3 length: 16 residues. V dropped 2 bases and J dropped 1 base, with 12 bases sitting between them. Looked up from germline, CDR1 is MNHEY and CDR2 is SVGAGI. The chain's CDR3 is CASSYIAGASYNEQFF. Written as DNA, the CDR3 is TGTGCCAGCAGTTACATCGCGGGCGCTTCCTACAATGAGCAGTTCTTC.

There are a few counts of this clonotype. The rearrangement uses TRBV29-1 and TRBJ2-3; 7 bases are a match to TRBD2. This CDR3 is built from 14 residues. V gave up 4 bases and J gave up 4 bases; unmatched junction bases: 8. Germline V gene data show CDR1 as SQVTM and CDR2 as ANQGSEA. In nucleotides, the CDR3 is TGCAGCGTTGTGGCGGGAGCCGTGGCAGATACGCAGTATTTT. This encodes CSVVAGAVADTQYF.

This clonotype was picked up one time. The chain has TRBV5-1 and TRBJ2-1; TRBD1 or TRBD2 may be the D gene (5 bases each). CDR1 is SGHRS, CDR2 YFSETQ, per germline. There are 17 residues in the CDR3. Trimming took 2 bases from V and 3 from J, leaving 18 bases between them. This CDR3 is CASSLSGRGGIYNEQFF. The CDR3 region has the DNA TGCGCCAGCAGCTTATCAGGGAGAGGTGGGATCTACAATGAGCAGTTCTTC.

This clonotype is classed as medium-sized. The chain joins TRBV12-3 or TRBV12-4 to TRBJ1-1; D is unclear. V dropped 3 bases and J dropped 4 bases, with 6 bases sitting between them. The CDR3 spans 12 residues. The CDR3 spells CASSLAGTEAFF. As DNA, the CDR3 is TGTGCCAGCAGTTTGGCCGGCACTGAAGCTTTCTTT.

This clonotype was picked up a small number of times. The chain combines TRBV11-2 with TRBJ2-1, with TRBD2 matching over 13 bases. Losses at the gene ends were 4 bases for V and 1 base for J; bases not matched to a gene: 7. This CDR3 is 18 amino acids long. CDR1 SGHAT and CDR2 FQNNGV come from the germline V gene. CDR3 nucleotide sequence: TGTGCCAGCAGCTGGACTAGCGGGAGTGAGTGGTCCTACAATGAGCAGTTCTTC. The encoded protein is CASSWTSGSEWSYNEQFF.

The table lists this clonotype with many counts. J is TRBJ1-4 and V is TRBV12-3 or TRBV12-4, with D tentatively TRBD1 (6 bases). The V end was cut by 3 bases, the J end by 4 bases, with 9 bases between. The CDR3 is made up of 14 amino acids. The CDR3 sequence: CASSFQGFNEKLFF. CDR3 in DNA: TGTGCCAGCAGTTTTCAGGGGTTTAATGAAAAACTGTTTTTT.

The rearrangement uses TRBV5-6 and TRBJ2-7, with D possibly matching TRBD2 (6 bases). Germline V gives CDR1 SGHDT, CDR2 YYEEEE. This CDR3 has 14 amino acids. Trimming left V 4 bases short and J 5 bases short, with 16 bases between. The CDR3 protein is CASSLWGDNHEQYF. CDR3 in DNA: TGTGCCAGCAGCCTTTGGGGGGATAACCACGAGCAGTACTTC.

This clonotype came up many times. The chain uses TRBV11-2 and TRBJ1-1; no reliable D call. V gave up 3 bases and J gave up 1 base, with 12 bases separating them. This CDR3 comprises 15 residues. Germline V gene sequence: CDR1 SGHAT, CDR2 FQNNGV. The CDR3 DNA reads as TGTGCCAGCAGCTTCATCAGGCCTCCGAACACTGAAGCTTTCTTT. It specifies CASSFIRPPNTEAFF.